This T cell receptor beta chain was captured in a study of blood T cell repertoires in COVID-19. Study-level background: The United States, Italy and Spain were the sources of the acute and convalescent COVID-19 samples.

This clone was seen more than once but under ten times. In the source study's methods: Amplification of reference gene primers was used by the study to estimate nucleated cell counts. Profiling relied on immunoSEQ multiplex PCR, and the TCRdb table lists in-frame clones only, not all of them. The V and J calls and clone size come from that table; D and trimming were worked out from the DNA. The sample shows about 290,000 clones, over 85% of them seen only once. One Seattle source followed patients from active infection through their disease course. The sample was peripheral blood. The TCR comes from a woman in her thirties with COVID-19, enrolled during active disease.

The CDR3 region has the DNA TGTGCCACCAGCGGGGGGGGACTCGATGAGCAGTTCTTC. This sequence encodes CATSGGGLDEQFF. The genes are TRBV24-1 and TRBJ2-1; the match to TRBD2 covers 8 bases. The CDR3 runs to 13 residues. V was pared by 7 bases and J by 8 bases, with 6 bases of the junction left unmatched. From germline, CDR1 is KGHDR and CDR2 SFDVKD.